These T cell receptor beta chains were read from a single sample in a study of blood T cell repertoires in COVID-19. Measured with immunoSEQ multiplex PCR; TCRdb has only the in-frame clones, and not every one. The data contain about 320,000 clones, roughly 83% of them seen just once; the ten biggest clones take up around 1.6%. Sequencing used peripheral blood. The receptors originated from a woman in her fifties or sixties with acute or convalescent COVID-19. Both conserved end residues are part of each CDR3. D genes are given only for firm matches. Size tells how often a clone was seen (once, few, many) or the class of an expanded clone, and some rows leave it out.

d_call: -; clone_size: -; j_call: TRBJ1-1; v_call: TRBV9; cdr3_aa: CASSLDIYNTEAFF; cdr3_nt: TGTGCCAGCAGCCTCGACATTTATAACACTGAAGCTTTCTTT
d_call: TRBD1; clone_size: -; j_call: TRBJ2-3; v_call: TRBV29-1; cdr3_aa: CSVEDGLSGGSDTQYF; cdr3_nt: TGCAGCGTTGAAGATGGCTTGTCAGGGGGCTCAGATACGCAGTATTTT
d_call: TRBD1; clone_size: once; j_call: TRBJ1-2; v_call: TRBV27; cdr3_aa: CASSTWTGINYGYTF; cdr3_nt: TGTGCCAGCAGTACGTGGACAGGGATAAACTATGGCTACACCTTC
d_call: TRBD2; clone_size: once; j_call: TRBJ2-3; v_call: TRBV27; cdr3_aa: CASSITGTSGADGDTQYF; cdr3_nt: TGTGCCAGCAGTATCACCGGGACTAGCGGGGCGGATGGAGATACGCAGTATTTT
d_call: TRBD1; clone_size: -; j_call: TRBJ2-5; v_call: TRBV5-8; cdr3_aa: CASSWTGTGQETQYF; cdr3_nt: TGTGCCAGCAGCTGGACCGGGACAGGACAAGAGACCCAGTACTTC
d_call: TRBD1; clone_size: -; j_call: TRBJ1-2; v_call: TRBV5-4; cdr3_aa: CASSSGDRGRGYGYTF; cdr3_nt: TGTGCCAGCAGCAGCGGGGACAGGGGGCGCGGCTATGGCTACACCTTC
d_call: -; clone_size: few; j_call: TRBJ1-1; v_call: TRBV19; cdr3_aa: CASRKQKNTEAFF; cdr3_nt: TGTGCCAGTAGAAAACAGAAAAACACTGAAGCTTTCTTT
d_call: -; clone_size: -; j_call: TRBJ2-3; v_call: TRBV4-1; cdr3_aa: CASSQRTGEDTQYF; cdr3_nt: TGCGCCAGCAGCCAAAGAACAGGTGAAGATACGCAGTATTTT
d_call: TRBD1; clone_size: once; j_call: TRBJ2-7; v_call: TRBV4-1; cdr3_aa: CASSDSGQGRQYF; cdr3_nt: TGCGCCAGCAGCGATTCGGGACAGGGCCGACAGTACTTC
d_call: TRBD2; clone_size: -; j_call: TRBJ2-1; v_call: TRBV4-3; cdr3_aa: CASSQLGLAGDYEQFF; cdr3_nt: TGCGCCAGCAGCCAACTCGGACTAGCGGGAGACTATGAGCAGTTCTTC
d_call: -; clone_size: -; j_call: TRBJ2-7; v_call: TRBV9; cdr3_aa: CASSLRQNSYEQYF; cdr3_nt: TGTGCCAGCAGCCTACGACAGAACTCCTACGAGCAGTACTTC
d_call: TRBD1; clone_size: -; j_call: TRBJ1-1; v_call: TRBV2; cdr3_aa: CASSEGTVTTEAFF; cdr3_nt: TGTGCCAGCAGCGAAGGGACAGTCACCACTGAAGCTTTCTTT
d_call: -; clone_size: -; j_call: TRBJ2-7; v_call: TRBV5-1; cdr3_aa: CASSLAGGIHYEQYF; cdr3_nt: TGCGCCAGCAGCTTGGCCGGAGGTATCCACTACGAGCAGTACTTC
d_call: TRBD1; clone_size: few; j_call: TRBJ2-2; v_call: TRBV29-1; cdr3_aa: CSVRDRYTGELFF; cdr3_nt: TGCAGCGTAAGGGACAGATACACCGGGGAGCTGTTTTTT
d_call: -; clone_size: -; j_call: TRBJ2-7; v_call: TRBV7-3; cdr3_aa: CASSLKRSSPSRTYEQYF; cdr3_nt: TGTGCCAGCAGCCTCAAAAGAAGCAGCCCTAGCCGAACCTACGAGCAGTACTTC
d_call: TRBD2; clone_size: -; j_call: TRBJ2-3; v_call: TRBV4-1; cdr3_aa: CASSHSSGGLTDTQYF; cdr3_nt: TGCGCCAGCAGTCACTCGTCGGGAGGGCTGACAGATACGCAGTATTTT
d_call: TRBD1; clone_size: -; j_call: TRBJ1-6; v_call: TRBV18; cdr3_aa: CASSPLRGQGGSPLHF; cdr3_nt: TGTGCCAGCTCACCTCTAAGGGGACAGGGAGGTTCACCCCTCCACTTT
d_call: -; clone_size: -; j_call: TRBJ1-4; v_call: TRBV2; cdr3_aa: CASSEEAEKLFF; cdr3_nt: TGTGCCAGCAGTGAAGAAGCCGAAAAACTGTTTTTT
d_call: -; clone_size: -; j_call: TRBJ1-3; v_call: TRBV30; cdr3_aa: CACNHRGSGNTIYF; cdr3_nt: TGTGCCTGTAATCACCGAGGCTCTGGAAACACCATATATTTT
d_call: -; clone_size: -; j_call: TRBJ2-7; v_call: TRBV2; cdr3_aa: CASGSQGIYEQYF; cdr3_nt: TGTGCCAGCGGGAGTCAGGGGATTTACGAGCAGTACTTC
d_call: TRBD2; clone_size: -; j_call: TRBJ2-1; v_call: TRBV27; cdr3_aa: CASSFSREGGEQFF; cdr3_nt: TGTGCCAGCAGTTTTTCGCGGGAGGGAGGTGAGCAGTTCTTC
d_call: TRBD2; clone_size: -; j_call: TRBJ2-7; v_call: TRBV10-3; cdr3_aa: CATRTSGSSYEQYF; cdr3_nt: TGTGCCACCAGGACTAGCGGAAGCTCCTACGAGCAGTACTTC
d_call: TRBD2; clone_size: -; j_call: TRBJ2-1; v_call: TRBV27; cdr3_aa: CASSLSLLLAGGSHNEQFF; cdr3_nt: TGTGCCAGCAGTTTATCTTTGCTCTTAGCGGGAGGGTCCCACAATGAGCAGTTCTTC
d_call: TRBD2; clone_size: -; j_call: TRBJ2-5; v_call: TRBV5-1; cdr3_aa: CASRPGTSGGGQYF; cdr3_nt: TGCGCCAGCAGGCCCGGGACTAGCGGGGGGGGCCAGTACTTC
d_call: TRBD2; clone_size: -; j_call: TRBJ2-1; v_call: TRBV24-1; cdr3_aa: CATSPGRGYNEQFF; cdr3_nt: TGTGCCACCAGCCCCGGGAGGGGGTATAATGAGCAGTTCTTC
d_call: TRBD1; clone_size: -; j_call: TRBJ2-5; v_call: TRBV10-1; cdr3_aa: CASSGSGTAQETQYF; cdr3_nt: TGCGCCAGCAGTGGCTCCGGGACAGCCCAAGAGACCCAGTACTTC
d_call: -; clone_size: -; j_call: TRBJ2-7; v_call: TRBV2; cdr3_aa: CASRKGGDSYEQYF; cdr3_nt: TGTGCCAGCCGTAAGGGGGGGGACTCCTACGAGCAGTACTTC
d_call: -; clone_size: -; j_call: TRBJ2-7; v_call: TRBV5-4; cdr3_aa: CASSSGSSSYEQYF; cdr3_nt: TGTGCCAGCAGCTCCGGGTCCAGCTCCTACGAGCAGTACTTC
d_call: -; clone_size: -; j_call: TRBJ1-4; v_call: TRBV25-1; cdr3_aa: CATRGKNEKLFF; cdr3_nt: TGTGCCACGAGAGGGAAAAATGAAAAACTGTTTTTT
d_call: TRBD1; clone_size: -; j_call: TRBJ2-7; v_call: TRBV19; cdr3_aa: CASSRDRGYSEQYF; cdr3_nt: TGTGCCAGTAGTCGTGACAGGGGGTATAGCGAGCAGTACTTC
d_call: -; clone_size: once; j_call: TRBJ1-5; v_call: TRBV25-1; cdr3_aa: CASSELGAGEQPQHF; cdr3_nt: TGTGCCAGCAGTGAATTAGGGGCAGGGGAACAGCCCCAGCATTTT